This TCR beta chain was found in a study of OX40 agonist ivuxolimab in advanced cancers. As for the study more broadly: Ivuxolimab was an agonistic, fully human IgG2 monoclonal antibody directed against OX40 (CD134), a costimulatory receptor. Intravenous ivuxolimab was administered to patients every 2 weeks at six dose levels: 0.01, 0.1, 0.3, 1.5, 3 and 10 mg/kg. Of the roughly 54 dose-escalation patients, hepatocellular carcinoma was present in approximately 20, melanoma in roughly 15, renal cell carcinoma in 9 and head and neck cancer in 9. The dose-escalation cohort was 80% to 90% male with a mean age of 60 years, ranging from 23 to 79. Prior anti-PD-1, anti-PD-L1 or anti-CTLA-4 therapy was permitted, and 40% of dose-escalation patients had received checkpoint inhibitors. Partial responses occurred in three dose-escalation patients, of whom one had hepatocellular carcinoma and two had cutaneous melanoma. Peripheral TCRbeta sequencing was intended to test whether TCR sequence diversity was altered and clonal T-cell expansion was caused by ivuxolimab. The paper covers the monotherapy dose-escalation part of the phase I ivuxolimab trial, which included N = 52 patients. Results and caveats for the whole study, not just this receptor: Clonal expansion of both CD4+ and CD8+ blood T cells was observed from baseline to week 6 at doses 0.1 to 3.0 mg/kg. In the 0.1-3.0 mg/kg groups, partial responders were among the patients with the lowest normalized peripheral clonal expansion, particularly in CD8+ T cells. Low levels of normalized T-cell clonal expansion were also seen in some patients who did not respond. After ivuxolimab, more expanded clones were found on average in CD8+ T cells than in CD4+ T cells. The antigen specificity of the peripheral T cells that underwent clonal expansion was not determined.

Patients with autoimmune disease history or receiving systemic immunosuppression were excluded from the trial. Peripheral blood for TCR sequencing was collected from all dose cohorts at baseline, on cycle 4 day 1, and on cycle 7 day 1. The samples were drawn from a first-in-human, open-label, multicenter phase I dose-escalation trial of ivuxolimab. The trial enrolled adults with locally advanced or metastatic head and neck squamous cell, hepatocellular, melanoma or renal cell carcinoma. Before TCR sequencing, CD4+ T cells and CD8+ T cells were sorted from peripheral blood as separate populations. Genomic DNA was isolated from the sorted cells so that the TCRbeta CDR3 region could be sequenced. The immunoSEQ Assay was used to sequence the TCRbeta CDR3 regions. In TCRdb, the immuneACCESS table is reduced to in-frame sequences with V and J assigned. These tables do not hold every clone; where another copy was compared, an unresolved V gene accounts for under half, and the others remain unexplained. Recorded for this sample are 73,000 or so clones; around nine tenths of them occurred a single time. Of the sample, roughly 0.72% falls within the top ten clones.

Concerning this clone: Its target antigen remains unknown. No quality values exist for individual bases; no much larger clone is one base distant.

The CDR3 sequence holds 15 residues, the cysteine and phenylalanine included. The kept DNA is CDR3 alone, 45 bases in frame from the first base. According to the germline V gene, CDR1 reads SGDLS and CDR2 reads YYNGEE. V was cut back by 5 bases and J by 1 base, leaving a gap of 14 bases between them. The V and J segments used are TRBV9 and TRBJ2-3, with the D gene not clear enough to name. The source material was CD4+ or CD8+ T cells sorted from blood, sampled in a trial of the OX40 agonist ivuxolimab. The receptor was isolated from an adult with an advanced solid tumor such as melanoma, head and neck, liver or kidney cancer. The CDR3 sequence is CASSLSWGRTDTQYF. In nucleotide form, the sequence is TGTGCCAGCAGTCTGAGCTGGGGTCGCACAGATACGCAGTATTTT.